One sample yielded the 8 T cell receptor beta chains listed below, sequenced in a study of shared clonotypes between healthy human individuals (dated by TCRdb to 2018 to 2020). Preparation of the library involved the immunoSEQ multiplex PCR assay. In its TCRdb copy, this immuneACCESS table keeps in-frame sequences only and misses some clones. Where compared with another copy, unresolved V genes explain less than half of these, and the others have no known cause. In all, the sample holds some 470,000 clones, and around 80% of those were seen once. The top ten clones comprise under 15% of the sample. Input material: PBMCs. The receptors were sampled from a woman in her thirties or forties in good health. Some clones in this sample may be carry-over from other donors' samples.

The chain joins TRBV7-9 to TRBJ1-1; the D gene is possibly TRBD1 (6 bases). The CDR3 loop spans 12 amino acids. Germline V CDR1 and CDR2: SEHNR, FQNEAQ (reference sequence). Trimming left V 6 bases short and J 7 bases short, with 12 bases between. The CDR3 DNA reads TGTGCCAGCAGTATGGGGGCGGGTGAAGCTTTCTTT. This gives the protein CASSMGAGEAFF. Full variable domain (remainder filled in from reference TRBV7-9 and TRBJ1-1): DTGVSQNPRHKITKRGQNVTFRCDPISEHNRLYWYRQTLGQGPEFLTYFQNEAQLEKSRLLSDRFSAERPKGSFSTLEIQRTEQGDSAMYLCASSMGAGEAFFGQGTRLTVV.

The chain uses TRBV18 and TRBJ1-5; 10 nucleotides match TRBD1. The germline V gene encodes CDR1 KGHSH and CDR2 LQKENI. After removal of 4 bases from V and 6 bases from J, the junction contained 3 bases not matched to a gene. The CDR3 length is 14 residues. The CDR3 sequence is CASSLGTGAQPQHF. The CDR3, as DNA: TGTGCCAGCTCACTCGGGACAGGGGCTCAGCCCCAGCATTTT. Filled out from reference TRBV18 and TRBJ1-5, the complete variable domain reads NAGVMQNPRHLVRRRGQEARLRCSPMKGHSHVYWYRQLPEEGLKFMVYLQKENIIDESGMPKERFSAEFPKEGPSILRIQQVVRGDSAAYFCASSLGTGAQPQHFGDGTRLSIL.

Of note for this clone: A much larger clone lies a single base off, so this may be a read error. The chain joins TRBV5-6 to TRBJ2-7; 9 nucleotides align to TRBD2. This CDR3 is 16 amino acids long. Germline V gene lookup returns CDR1 SGHDT and CDR2 YYEEEE. Written as DNA, the CDR3 is TGTGCCAGCAGCTTGGCCGGGACTAGCAATAGTTACGAGCAGCACTTC. Translated, it gives CASSLAGTSNSYEQHF.

The chain carries TRBV29-1 and TRBJ1-5; maybe TRBD1 (6 bases). Trimming removed 6 bases at V and 6 bases at J, with 12 bases between. The CDR3 is 12 amino acids. Germline CDR1 reads SQVTM; CDR2 reads ANQGSEA. CDR3 DNA: TGCAGCGTACAGGGCGAGGGTCAGCCCCAGCATTTT. It is translated as CSVQGEGQPQHF.

The gene calls are TRBV4-1 and TRBJ2-7; 10 bases agree with TRBD2. Losses at the gene ends were 6 bases for V and 3 bases for J; bases not matched to a gene: 8. The CDR3 spans 15 residues. CDR1 is MGHRA and CDR2 is YSYEKL in the germline V gene. The CDR3 reads CASSLRTSGYYEQYF. The CDR3 nucleotides are TGCGCCAGCAGTCTGAGGACTAGCGGATACTACGAGCAGTACTTC.

This clone appeared once. The chain links TRBV10-3 to TRBJ2-1; perhaps TRBD1 as D (6 bases). The ends were cut back, 1 base at V and 12 bases at J, with 10 bases in the middle. Looked up from germline, CDR1 is ENHRY and CDR2 is SYGVKD. The CDR3 loop spans 12 amino acids. The CDR3 protein is CAISEFQGPQFF. The CDR3 DNA is TGTGCCATCAGTGAGTTTCAGGGGCCGCAGTTCTTC.

The chain has TRBV2 and TRBJ2-1, with a weak D call TRBD2 (6 bases). Trimming stripped 7 bases from V and 0 bases from J, with 16 bases between. This CDR3 comprises 16 residues. The V gene's germline CDR1 is SNHLY and CDR2 FYNNEI. The CDR3 here is CASIISAGRSYNEQFF. The CDR3 nucleotides are TGTGCCAGCATAATATCTGCGGGACGCTCCTACAATGAGCAGTTCTTC.

This clone has only a few counts. This sequence joins TRBV7-9 and TRBJ2-5, with D possibly being TRBD1 (6 bases). Trimming took 4 bases from V and 1 from J, leaving 16 bases between them. The CDR3 runs to 16 residues. Per the germline V gene, CDR1 is SEHNR and CDR2 is FQNEAQ (reference sequence). CDR3 in DNA: TGTGCCAGCAGCTGGGGGACACCGTGGGTCCAAGAGACCCAGTACTTC. Protein product: CASSWGTPWVQETQYF.